The 8 T cell receptor beta chains given below trace back to one sample, sequenced in a study of early T cells in non-severe SARS-CoV-2 infection listed by TCRdb under 2021. Libraries were built with 5' RACE. Sequencing was performed on a NextSeq 500. TCRdb redid the processing of the public reads, applying fastp at Q25 and MiXCR, and retained in-frame beta chains. Identical CDR3 protein sequences are pooled into one entry, listed with their most common genes and DNA. The table for this sample lists more than 80,000 distinct CDR3 sequences; 12% to 15% of them were counted only once. The ten biggest clones cover 1.2% to 1.5% of the sample. Sequencing was carried out using whole blood. Receptor source: an adult who was a healthcare worker with PCR-confirmed SARS-CoV-2 infection or an uninfected control (not recorded which).

The CDR3 sequence: CASSVQTQYF. In DNA form, the CDR3 reads TGTGCCAGCAGTGTCCAGACCCAGTACTTC. V and J are TRBV2 and TRBJ2-5; D not certain. The CDR3 contains 10 residues. From germline, CDR1 is SNHLY and CDR2 FYNNEI. The V end lost 4 bases, the J end lost 6 bases, and 3 bases lay between the germline ends.

There are a few counts of this clonotype. This chain uses TRBV19 with TRBJ2-1, with a possible D match to TRBD2 (5 bases). V was clipped by 5 bases and J by 9 bases, with 20 bases between them. The CDR3 extends over 15 amino acids. Germline V gives CDR1 LNHDA, CDR2 SQIVND (reference sequence). The CDR3 spells CASSPSRSPGSEQFF. In DNA, the CDR3 is TGTGCCAGTAGTCCTTCGCGGAGCCCGGGGAGTGAGCAGTTCTTC.

This clonotype was picked up a small number of times. The J gene is TRBJ1-4, the V gene TRBV6-5; the D gene is possibly TRBD1 (5 bases). Looked up from germline, CDR1 is MNHEY and CDR2 is SVGAGI. This CDR3 region has 13 residues. The V and J ends lost 0 bases and 15 bases respectively, with 14 bases between them. The CDR3 nucleotides are TGTGCCAGCAGTTACTCGATTACGGGGGACGTGTTTTTT. Translation gives CASSYSITGDVFF.

This CDR3 is CASSWIADSYEQYF. The CDR3 coding sequence is TGTGCCAGCAGTTGGATAGCGGACTCCTACGAGCAGTACTTC. This chain joins TRBV27 and TRBJ2-7; D is perhaps TRBD2 (6 bases). Germline CDR1 MNHEY, CDR2 SMNVEV (reference sequence). Trimming cost V 4 bases and J 0 bases, with 10 bases left between them. The CDR3 consists of 14 residues.

CDR3 loop: CASSPRGRDTEAFF. CDR3 coding DNA: TGTGCCAGCAGCCCCAGGGGGCGCGACACTGAAGCTTTCTTT. The chain recombines TRBV14 with TRBJ1-1; the match to TRBD1 covers 8 bases. CDR3 length: 14 amino acids. Trimming at V came to 4 bases and at J to 3 bases, leaving 4 bases not matched to a gene. In germline, CDR1 is SGHDN, CDR2 FVKESK.

The chain has TRBV7-9 and TRBJ2-2; D may be TRBD1 (5 bases). The germline CDR1 and CDR2 sequences are SEHNR and FQNEAQ (reference sequence). The CDR3 spans 16 residues. Deletions cut 8 bases from V and 6 bases from J, with 22 bases between. The CDR3 here is CASPLMQGIAAGELFF. The CDR3 bases are TGTGCCAGCCCCCTGATGCAGGGTATTGCGGCCGGGGAGCTGTTTTTT. Using reference TRBV7-9 and TRBJ2-2 for the parts outside the CDR3, the full variable domain is DTGVSQNPRHKITKRGQNVTFRCDPISEHNRLYWYRQTLGQGPEFLTYFQNEAQLEKSRLLSDRFSAERPKGSFSTLEIQRTEQGDSAMYLCASPLMQGIAAGELFFGEGSRLTVL.

This clonotype was recorded at least ten times. The rearrangement uses TRBV20-1 and TRBJ1-4; the match to TRBD1 covers 8 bases. The CDR3 length is 19 residues. The V gene end was trimmed by 0 bases and the J gene end by 9 bases; junction bases not matched to a gene: 21. Germline-derived CDR1 and CDR2 are DFQATT and SNEGSKA (reference sequence). The CDR3 DNA reads TGCAGTGCTAGAGATCGCAACCCCCCCAGCTATTGGACAGGGAAAAAACTGTTTTTT. It encodes CSARDRNPPSYWTGKKLFF.

This clonotype has only a few counts. The V gene is TRBV3-1, the J gene TRBJ1-2, with TRBD1 as a possible D gene (5 bases). The CDR3 is made up of 13 amino acids. Trimming left V 5 bases short and J 7 bases short, with 14 bases between. Per the germline V gene, CDR1 is LGHDT and CDR2 is YNNKEL (reference sequence). The DNA for the CDR3 is TGTGCCAGCAGCTTAAAAGGGGCCTTTGGCTACACCTTC. Its translation is CASSLKGAFGYTF. Together with reference TRBV3-1 and TRBJ1-2, the CDR3 gives the full variable domain: DTAVSQTPKYLVTQMGNDKSIKCEQNLGHDTMYWYKQDSKKFLKIMFSYNNKELIINETVPNRFSPKSPDKAHLNLHINSLELGDSAVYFCASSLKGAFGYTFGSGTRLTVV.